The T cell receptor beta chain described here comes from a study of blood T cell repertoires in COVID-19. Study-level background: Material from acute and convalescent COVID-19 was sourced from the United States, Italy and Spain.

Original analysis: Cell counts per sample came from amplifying reference gene primers. Clones were sequenced by immunoSEQ multiplex PCR, and TCRdb holds only the in-frame ones, with some missing. V and J calls and clone size are copied from that table; D and trimming were computed from the DNA. The repertoire has under 350,000 clones, roughly nine tenths of them found once; the top ten carry about 2.4%. CDR3 size: 14 residues. With 6 bases clipped from V and 8 bases from J, the junction kept 5 bases outside the gene matches. CDR1 LNHDA and CDR2 SQIVND come from the germline V gene (reference sequence). Participant age was roughly 18 to 90 years, and participants resided in approximately 25 US areas. Participant reports of clinical history set cohort assignment.

This sequence was found in a man in his 60s who had recovered from COVID-19. This chain joins TRBV19 and TRBJ1-6, with 9 bases lining up with TRBD1. Sequences were obtained from PBMCs or T cells enriched from blood (not recorded which). The CDR3 sequence is CASREGQGHSPLHF. CDR3 nucleotides: TGTGCCAGTAGGGAAGGACAGGGGCATTCACCCCTCCACTTT.